This T cell receptor beta chain derives from a study of control samples from healthy donors and cancer patients. The protocol was immunoSEQ multiplex PCR, while the TCRdb copy is restricted to in-frame clones and leaves out a portion. The sample carries roughly 76,000 clones, just under 95% recorded once. Germline assignment: CDR1 MDHEN and CDR2 SYDVKM. V shed 4 bases, J shed 0 bases, and the junction held 8 bases outside the gene matches. The CDR3 spans 16 residues. The origin of this receptor is a woman between 18 and 29 years old in good health. The chain recombines TRBV28 with TRBJ2-5, with TRBD1 matching 7 bases. The specimen was blood. The CDR3 bases are TGTGCCAGCAGTTCCCCGACAGGGATCAACCAAGAGACCCAGTACTTC. It encodes CASSSPTGINQETQYF. Combining the CDR3 with reference TRBV28 and TRBJ2-5 gives the whole variable domain DVKVTQSSRYLVKRTGEKVFLECVQDMDHENMFWYRQDPGLGLRLIYFSYDVKMKEKGDIPEGYSVSREKKERFSLILESASTNQTSMYLCASSSPTGINQETQYFGPGTRLLVL.